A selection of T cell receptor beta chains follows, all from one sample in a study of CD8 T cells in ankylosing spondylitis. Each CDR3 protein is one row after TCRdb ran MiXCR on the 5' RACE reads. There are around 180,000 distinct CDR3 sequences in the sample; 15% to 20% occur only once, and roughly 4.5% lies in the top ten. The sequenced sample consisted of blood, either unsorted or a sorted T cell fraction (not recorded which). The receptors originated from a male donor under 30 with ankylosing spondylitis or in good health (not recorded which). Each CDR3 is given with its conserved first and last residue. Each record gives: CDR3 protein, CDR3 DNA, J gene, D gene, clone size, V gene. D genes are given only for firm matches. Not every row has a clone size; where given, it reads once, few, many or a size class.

cdr3_aa: CASSQENYEQYF
cdr3_nt: TGTGCCAGCTCACAGGAGAACTACGAGCAGTACTTC
j_call: TRBJ2-7
d_call: -
clone_size: once
v_call: TRBV18

cdr3_aa: CSARDRDYYNEQFF
cdr3_nt: TGCAGTGCTAGAGATCGCGACTACTACAATGAGCAGTTCTTC
j_call: TRBJ2-1
d_call: -
clone_size: -
v_call: TRBV20-1

cdr3_aa: CASSTSGGAGQPQHF
cdr3_nt: TGTGCCAGCAGCACGTCAGGGGGCGCTGGGCAGCCCCAGCATTTT
j_call: TRBJ1-5
d_call: TRBD1
clone_size: many
v_call: TRBV12-3/TRBV12-4

cdr3_aa: CASSFGGNTIYF
cdr3_nt: TGTGCCAGCAGTTTCGGTGGAAACACCATATATTTT
j_call: TRBJ1-3
d_call: -
clone_size: -
v_call: TRBV12-3/TRBV12-4

cdr3_aa: CSVATEVANVLTF
cdr3_nt: TGCAGCGTTGCCACCGAGGTGGCCAACGTCCTGACTTTC
j_call: TRBJ2-6
d_call: -
clone_size: many
v_call: TRBV29-1

cdr3_aa: CASSLPGTKNIQYF
cdr3_nt: TGTGCCAGCAGCTTACCAGGGACCAAAAACATTCAGTACTTC
j_call: TRBJ2-4
d_call: -
clone_size: many
v_call: TRBV11-2

cdr3_aa: CASSLLGRNSGANVLTF
cdr3_nt: TGTGCCAGCAGTTTATTAGGCCGGAACTCTGGGGCCAACGTCCTGACTTTC
j_call: TRBJ2-6
d_call: -
clone_size: many
v_call: TRBV27

cdr3_aa: CASSPATRGLGNTEAFF
cdr3_nt: TGTGCCAGCTCCCCCGCCACCCGAGGGCTTGGGAACACTGAAGCTTTCTTT
j_call: TRBJ1-1
d_call: -
clone_size: -
v_call: TRBV11-1

cdr3_aa: CASSAEYNPGELFF
cdr3_nt: TGTGCCAGCAGTGCCGAATATAATCCGGGGGAGCTGTTTTTT
j_call: TRBJ2-2
d_call: -
clone_size: many
v_call: TRBV25-1

cdr3_aa: CAREAEPYNEQFF
cdr3_nt: TGTGCTAGGGAGGCGGAACCGTACAATGAGCAGTTCTTC
j_call: TRBJ2-1
d_call: -
clone_size: many
v_call: TRBV7-9

cdr3_aa: CSASSGREVGELFF
cdr3_nt: TGCAGTGCGAGTAGCGGGAGGGAGGTCGGGGAGCTGTTTTTT
j_call: TRBJ2-2
d_call: TRBD2
clone_size: once
v_call: TRBV20-1

cdr3_aa: CSAQTNEQFF
cdr3_nt: TGCAGCGCGCAGACCAATGAGCAGTTCTTC
j_call: TRBJ2-1
d_call: -
clone_size: few
v_call: TRBV29-1

cdr3_aa: CASSGWTGGASRELFF
cdr3_nt: TGTGCCAGCTCAGGATGGACAGGGGGCGCGTCGCGGGAGCTGTTTTTT
j_call: TRBJ2-2
d_call: TRBD1
clone_size: -
v_call: TRBV18

cdr3_aa: CASSVTSGGEQFF
cdr3_nt: TGTGCCAGCAGCGTTACTAGCGGGGGTGAGCAGTTCTTC
j_call: TRBJ2-1
d_call: TRBD2
clone_size: many
v_call: TRBV6-4

cdr3_aa: CATSRTGGLYTGELFF
cdr3_nt: TGTGCCACCAGCAGGACAGGGGGGCTGTACACCGGGGAGCTGTTTTTT
j_call: TRBJ2-2
d_call: TRBD1
clone_size: -
v_call: TRBV15

cdr3_aa: CSVELADMQFF
cdr3_nt: TGCAGCGTTGAACTAGCCGATATGCAGTTCTTC
j_call: TRBJ2-1
d_call: -
clone_size: -
v_call: TRBV29-1

cdr3_aa: CASIPAGNTIYF
cdr3_nt: TGTGCCAGCATCCCTGCTGGAAACACCATATATTTT
j_call: TRBJ1-3
d_call: -
clone_size: few
v_call: TRBV12-3/TRBV12-4

cdr3_aa: CASSLDPTGKETQYF
cdr3_nt: TGTGCCAGCAGCTTAGATCCGACGGGGAAAGAGACCCAGTACTTC
j_call: TRBJ2-5
d_call: -
clone_size: -
v_call: TRBV11-3

cdr3_aa: CASSQVGSSGGSQYF
cdr3_nt: TGCGCCAGCAGCCAAGTCGGCTCCTCCGGGGGATCGCAGTATTTT
j_call: TRBJ2-3
d_call: -
clone_size: -
v_call: TRBV4-3

cdr3_aa: CASSLGSKVEQFF
cdr3_nt: TGTGCCAGCAGTTTAGGCTCTAAGGTTGAGCAGTTCTTC
j_call: TRBJ2-1
d_call: -
clone_size: few
v_call: TRBV12-3/TRBV12-4

cdr3_aa: CSARDRRGSGSKSYNEQFF
cdr3_nt: TGCAGTGCTAGAGATAGGAGGGGAAGCGGGAGTAAGTCCTACAATGAGCAGTTCTTC
j_call: TRBJ2-1
d_call: TRBD2
clone_size: -
v_call: TRBV20-1

cdr3_aa: CAWMRQGYEQYF
cdr3_nt: TGTGCCTGGATGAGACAGGGTTACGAGCAGTACTTC
j_call: TRBJ2-7
d_call: TRBD1
clone_size: many
v_call: TRBV30

cdr3_aa: CASRFSPYEQYF
cdr3_nt: TGTGCCAGCAGATTCTCCCCCTACGAGCAGTACTTC
j_call: TRBJ2-7
d_call: -
clone_size: -
v_call: TRBV27

cdr3_aa: CASNSDPLGETQYF
cdr3_nt: TGCGCCAGCAATAGCGATCCCCTCGGGGAGACCCAGTACTTC
j_call: TRBJ2-5
d_call: -
clone_size: many
v_call: TRBV4-1

cdr3_aa: CASSLDRGEQYF
cdr3_nt: TGTGCCAGCAGCTTAGATCGGGGGGAGCAGTACTTC
j_call: TRBJ2-5
d_call: TRBD2
clone_size: many
v_call: TRBV11-2